This is a list of T cell receptor beta chains from one sample in a study of graft-versus-host responses after intestinal transplantation. These receptors have no identified antigens. Data came from immunoSEQ multiplex PCR; TCRdb stores just in-frame clones and leaves some out. The sample lists under 150,000 clones, roughly nine tenths occurring once. Specimen: unstimulated CD4+ T cells sorted from spleen or lymph node cells, collected before intestinal transplant. These receptors were taken from a human donor who received an intestinal transplant. CDR3s include the opening cysteine and the closing phenylalanine or tryptophan. The D gene is left open where the match is weak. Part of the rows lack a size; the others show once, few, many or a class for expanded clones.

>TRBJ2-5|-|TRBD1|TRBV20-1
TGCAGTGGACAGGGGTTTGAGACCCAGTACTTC
CSGQGFETQYF
>TRBJ2-1|-|TRBD2|TRBV14
TGTGCCAGCAGCCGACGGGTAGCGGGAGCCTCCTACAATGAGCAGTTCTTC
CASSRRVAGASYNEQFF
>TRBJ2-2|-|-|TRBV6-1
TGTGCCAGCAGTATACAGGGAACGAACACCGGGGAGCTGTTTTTT
CASSIQGTNTGELFF
>TRBJ1-5|-|TRBD1|TRBV6-1
TGTGCCAGCAGAGCGGGACAGGGACGTCAGCCCCAGCATTTT
CASRAGQGRQPQHF
>TRBJ2-1|-|TRBD2|TRBV10-3
TGTGCCATCGGGACTAGCGGGGGGGTCGGCTCCTACAATGAGCAGTTCTTC
CAIGTSGGVGSYNEQFF
>TRBJ2-1|-|TRBD2|TRBV5-1
TGCGCCAGCAGCTTGGGCGGGACTAGAATGAATGAGCAGTTCTTC
CASSLGGTRMNEQFF
>TRBJ2-5|-|TRBD2|TRBV7-2
TGTGCCAGCAGCCAAGGACTAGCGGGGGCTGGAGAGACCCAGTACTTC
CASSQGLAGAGETQYF
>TRBJ2-7|-|TRBD1|TRBV5-1
TGCGCCAGCAGCTTGCCGGGACAGGGGGCGATCGAGCAGTACTTC
CASSLPGQGAIEQYF
>TRBJ2-3|-|-|TRBV5-1
TGCGCCAGCGGGGCAGGGACAGATACGCAGTATTTT
CASGAGTDTQYF
>TRBJ2-2|-|TRBD1|TRBV5-1
TGCGCCAGCAGGCGGACAGGGGGCAGGACCGGGGAGCTGTTTTTT
CASRRTGGRTGELFF
>TRBJ1-5|-|-|TRBV28
TGTGCCAGCAGTTTACCAGGATATAGCAATCAGCCCCAGCATTTT
CASSLPGYSNQPQHF
>TRBJ1-1|-|-|TRBV5-1
TGCGCCAGCAGCTTGGGGGCAGCTCTGAACACTGAAGCTTTCTTT
CASSLGAALNTEAFF
>TRBJ2-3|-|TRBD2|TRBV6-5
TGTGCCAGCAGTTACAAGGCGGGGGTCGCAGATACGCAGTATTTT
CASSYKAGVADTQYF
>TRBJ2-5|once|TRBD2|TRBV2
TGTGCCAGCAGTGCGGGACTATCAAAGGGGACCCAGTACTTC
CASSAGLSKGTQYF
>TRBJ1-1|-|-|TRBV11-2
TGTGCCAGCAGCCCAGGTGGGGGGAGTACGGCCTCTGAAGCTTTCTTT
CASSPGGGSTASEAFF
>TRBJ2-1|-|-|TRBV6-1
TGTGCCAGCAGTGAAGACGAGGTCTTCTCCTACAATGAGCAGTTCTTC
CASSEDEVFSYNEQFF
>TRBJ2-7|-|TRBD1|TRBV28
TGTGCCAGCAGCCCTAGGACAGGGTCATTTTACGAGCAGTACTTC
CASSPRTGSFYEQYF
>TRBJ1-2|-|-|TRBV9
TGTGCCAGCAGCACCGCCCCCTATTCCGAGCAAACAGGGAGTGGGGACTATGGCTACACCTTC
CASSTAPYSEQTGSGDYGYTF
>TRBJ2-7|-|TRBD1|TRBV5-6
TGTGCCAGCAGCGCCTGGGACAGGGGGCCATACGAGCAGTACTTC
CASSAWDRGPYEQYF
>TRBJ2-1|-|TRBD2|TRBV30
TGTGCCTGGGAGCCAGGACTAGCGCCATACAATGAGCAGTTCTTC
CAWEPGLAPYNEQFF
>TRBJ2-5|-|-|TRBV2
TGTGCCAGCAGTCCACGACAGGCAGAGACCCAGTACTTC
CASSPRQAETQYF
>TRBJ2-1|-|TRBD2|TRBV28
TGTGCCAGCAGTTTAGGATCTAGCGGGATAGGTCTCTTC
CASSLGSSGIGLF
>TRBJ1-1|-|TRBD1|TRBV5-6
TGTGCCAGCAGCTACGGGGACAGGGAAACTGAAGCTTTCTTT
CASSYGDRETEAFF
>TRBJ2-1|once|-|TRBV28
TGTGCCAGCAGTTTCTCCGACAGTTACAATGAGCAGTTCTTC
CASSFSDSYNEQFF
>TRBJ1-2|-|TRBD1|TRBV19
TGTGCCAGTAGTCTAAGACAGGGGAGGCATGGCTACACCTTC
CASSLRQGRHGYTF
>TRBJ2-2|-|-|TRBV10-1
TGCGCCAGCAGCTCCCTGAGGGCCGGGGAGCTGTTTTTT
CASSSLRAGELFF
>TRBJ2-7|-|-|TRBV18
TGTGCCAGCTCACCAATGGACAGTTCGATCTACGAGCAGTACTTC
CASSPMDSSIYEQYF
>TRBJ1-6|once|TRBD1|TRBV10-1
TGCGCCAGCAGTCTGGACAGGGGCAATTCACCCCTCCACTTT
CASSLDRGNSPLHF
>TRBJ2-7|-|-|TRBV14
TGTGCCAGCAGCAAGGGGACAACCTACGAGCAGTACTTC
CASSKGTTYEQYF
>TRBJ1-3|-|-|TRBV6-1
TGTGCCAGCACCCAGGTCTTTGCTGGAAACACCATATATTTT
CASTQVFAGNTIYF
>TRBJ1-3|-|-|TRBV7-9
TGTGCCAGCAGCTTTGCAGGGGCGAACACCATATATTTT
CASSFAGANTIYF
>TRBJ2-3|-|TRBD2|TRBV4-1
TGCGCCAGCAGCCAAGGAGTAGCGGGAAGGCCGGGGGATACGCAGTATTTT
CASSQGVAGRPGDTQYF
>TRBJ2-1|-|TRBD1|TRBV11-2
TGTGCCAGCAGCTTAGGAGGGGACAGGTACAATGAGCAGTTCTTC
CASSLGGDRYNEQFF
>TRBJ1-1|-|-|TRBV5-1
TGCGCCAGCGCCACAGGGAACACTGAAGCTTTCTTT
CASATGNTEAFF
>TRBJ2-1|-|TRBD2|TRBV5-1
TGCGCCAGCAGCCCCGGACTAGCGGGAGGGCCCAATGAGCAGTTCTTC
CASSPGLAGGPNEQFF
>TRBJ2-2|-|TRBD2|TRBV29-1
TGCAGCGTTGAGGCGGGGGTTCACACCGGGGAGCTGTTTTTT
CSVEAGVHTGELFF
>TRBJ2-1|-|TRBD1|TRBV5-8
TGTGCCAGCAGCTTGGTACAGGGGTTTCAGTTCTTC
CASSLVQGFQFF
>TRBJ2-3|-|TRBD2|TRBV4-1
TGCGCCAGCAGCCAATACAGCGGGGGGGCTTTTGGCACAGATACGCAGTATTTT
CASSQYSGGAFGTDTQYF
>TRBJ2-3|-|TRBD2|TRBV30
TGTGCCTGGAGTGTACGGGGGGGACTAGCGGGAGGGCCGTGGGTAGATACGCAGTATTTT
CAWSVRGGLAGGPWVDTQYF
>TRBJ2-1|-|-|TRBV28
TGTGCCAGCACTAGGAGTCTAATGGCGAACAATGAGCAGTTCTTC
CASTRSLMANNEQFF
>TRBJ2-2|once|-|TRBV30
TGTGCCTGGAGTGTGGCCAGGCTCGGGGAGCTGTTTTTT
CAWSVARLGELFF
>TRBJ2-3|-|TRBD1|TRBV29-1
TGCAGCGTTGAACCGGGACAGGGACGCACAGATACGCAGTATTTT
CSVEPGQGRTDTQYF
>TRBJ1-4|-|TRBD1|TRBV5-6
TGTGCCAGCAGCTTAGGGACAGATAATGAAAAACTGTTTTTT
CASSLGTDNEKLFF
>TRBJ1-2|once|-|TRBV19
TGTGCCAGTAGTATCCGGGGAAGAGATGGCTACACCTTC
CASSIRGRDGYTF
>TRBJ1-2|-|-|TRBV12-2
TGTGCAAGTCGCTTAGCTGTACGACAGGGGCCTAACTATGGCTACACCTTC
CASRLAVRQGPNYGYTF
>TRBJ2-4|-|TRBD1|TRBV7-2
TGTGCCAGCAGCTTAGAAGGGGGCGGAAGGAACATTCAGTACTTC
CASSLEGGGRNIQYF
>TRBJ1-2|-|TRBD1|TRBV5-1
TGCGCCAGCAGCTTCGGGGACAGGGGAGCTAACTATGGCTACACCTTC
CASSFGDRGANYGYTF
>TRBJ1-1|-|-|TRBV30
TGTGCCTGGACCATCGACAGGTTTGAAGCTTTCTTT
CAWTIDRFEAFF
>TRBJ2-1|-|-|TRBV27
TGTGCCAGCAGTTTAAAGGGGGACAATGAGCAGTTCTTC
CASSLKGDNEQFF
>TRBJ2-1|-|TRBD2|TRBV4-3
TGCGCCAGCAGCACCCGAATAGCGGGGGACGCCTACAATGAGCAGTTCTTC
CASSTRIAGDAYNEQFF
>TRBJ1-5|-|TRBD1|TRBV29-1
TGCAGCGTAGGGGACAGGGACCTGCCCCAGCATTTT
CSVGDRDLPQHF
>TRBJ2-7|-|TRBD2|TRBV7-2
TGTGCCAGCAGCCTAGCCCAGACTAGCGGGTACGACGAGCAGTACTTC
CASSLAQTSGYDEQYF